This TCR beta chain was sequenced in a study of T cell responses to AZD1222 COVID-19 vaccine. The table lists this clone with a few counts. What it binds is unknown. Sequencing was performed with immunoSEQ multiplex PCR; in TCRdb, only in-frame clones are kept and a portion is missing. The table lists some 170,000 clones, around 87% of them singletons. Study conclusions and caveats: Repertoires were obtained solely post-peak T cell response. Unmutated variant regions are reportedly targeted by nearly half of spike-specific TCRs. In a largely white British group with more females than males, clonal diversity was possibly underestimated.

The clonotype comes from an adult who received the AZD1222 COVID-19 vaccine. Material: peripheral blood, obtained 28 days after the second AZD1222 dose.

The CDR3 nucleotides are TGCGCCAGCAGCTTTCAGGGGACTGAAGCTTTCTTT. It encodes CASSFQGTEAFF. This chain joins TRBV5-1 and TRBJ1-1; possibly TRBD1 for D (6 bases). The CDR3 covers 12 residues. Germline CDR1 is SGHRS and CDR2 is YFSETQ. V lost 2 bases, J lost 5 bases, and 7 bases lay in between.